Here is one T cell receptor (beta chain) with its context. J lost 3 bases, V lost 5 bases, and 8 bases had no gene match. Germline CDR1 and CDR2: LNHDA and SQIVND (reference sequence). The length of the CDR3 is 17 residues. This entry belongs to a study of T cell changes during pregnancy in multiple sclerosis. Clones were sequenced by immunoSEQ multiplex PCR, and TCRdb holds only the in-frame ones, with some missing. The table lists some 100,000 clones, about 90% of them singletons, with about 3.1% in the top ten. The V call is TRBV19, the J call TRBJ2-1; TRBD2 agrees at 12 bases. The TCR sequence derives from a female donor with multiple sclerosis, enrolled in a pregnancy study. The source material was peripheral blood, sampled in the second trimester of pregnancy. For the CDR3, the DNA is TGTGCCAGTAGTTCCCCCCGGGGACTAGCGGGCTACAATGAGCAGTTCTTC. Translation: CASSSPRGLAGYNEQFF.